This T cell receptor (gamma chain) was found in a study of gammadelta T cells in human blood (TCRdb year 2020). The study at large found these results: According to the study, polyclonal expansion of innate gamma-delta T cells immediately after birth appeared to be driven by microbial exposure.

The germline V gene gives CDR1 as EGSTGY and CDR2 as YDSYTSSV. The CDR3 sequence holds 10 residues, the cysteine and phenylalanine included. Kept here is only the CDR3 DNA, which spans 30 bases and is read in frame from base 1. Trimming leaves V shorter by 5 bases and J shorter by 9 bases, with the junction holding 4 bases beyond the gene matches. The method behind the library was RT-PCR. Instrument used: Illumina MiSeq. Clonotypes were called again by TCRdb from the public reads via CATT, and duplicate nucleotide sequences were then merged into one entry. The sample has 500 to 600 gamma-chain clones on record, 3.4% of them singletons. 15% to 20% of the sample goes to the ten largest clones. By sample share, this clone is large (0.1 to 1%). It has no known antigen specificity. The sample holds no much larger clone one base away, and base qualities are not on file. The sample contains more than one DNA sequence encoding this CDR3.

The chain is assembled from TRGV4 and TRGJ1 or TRGJ2. The sequenced sample was non-Vgamma9Vdelta2 gamma-delta T cells from adult blood. This receptor was taken from a human donor. The CDR3 amino acid sequence is: CATWGPKKLF. Here is the DNA: TGTGCCACCTGGGGACCTAAGAAACTCTTT.